The TCR beta chain described here comes from a study of T cells in localized non-small cell lung cancer. Study-wide findings and caveats: Tumor samples were not multi-region, leaving intratumor heterogeneity unexcluded. Adjacent lung tissue had a median about 50 of the top 100 clones found in the tumor.

About this clone: As yet, its antigen is unknown.

Assay: immunoSEQ multiplex PCR; the TCRdb copy retains only in-frame clones and omits some. This sample yields fewer than 20,000 clones, of which around 80% are seen a single time; about 35% belongs to the top ten. Germline assignment: CDR1 SGHRS and CDR2 YFSETQ. Trimming stripped 1 base from V and 2 bases from J, with 7 bases between. The CDR3 is 15 amino acids. The rearrangement links TRBV5-1 to TRBJ2-6; D remains unclear. The sample consisted of peripheral blood, taken before any cancer treatment. This clonotype was obtained from a male donor at least 60 years old with stage III lung adenocarcinoma. The CDR3 nucleotides are TGCGCCAGCAGCTTGACCCAGGCTGGGGCCAACGTCCTGACTTTC. Amino acids: CASSLTQAGANVLTF. The entire variable domain, with the rest obtained from reference TRBV5-1 and TRBJ2-6, is as follows: KAGVTQTPRYLIKTRGQQVTLSCSPISGHRSVSWYQQTPGQGLQFLFEYFSETQRNKGNFPGRFSGRQFSNSRSEMNVSTLELGDSALYLCASSLTQAGANVLTFGAGSRLTVL.